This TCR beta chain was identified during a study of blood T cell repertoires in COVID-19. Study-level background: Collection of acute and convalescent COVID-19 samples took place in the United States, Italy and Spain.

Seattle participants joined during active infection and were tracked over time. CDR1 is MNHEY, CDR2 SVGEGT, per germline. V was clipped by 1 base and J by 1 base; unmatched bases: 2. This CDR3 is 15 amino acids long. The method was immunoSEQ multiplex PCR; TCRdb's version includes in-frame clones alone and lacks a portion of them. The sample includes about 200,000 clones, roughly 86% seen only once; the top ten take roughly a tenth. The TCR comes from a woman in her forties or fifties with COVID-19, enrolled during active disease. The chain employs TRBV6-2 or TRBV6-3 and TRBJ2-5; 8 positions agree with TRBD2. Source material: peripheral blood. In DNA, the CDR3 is TGTGCCAGCAGTTACTACGGGGGGGTCCAAGAGACCCAGTACTTC. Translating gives CASSYYGGVQETQYF.